This TCR beta chain was sequenced during a study of T-cell memory formation after mild COVID-19. Findings and limits, study-wide: Researchers found some responding clones in pre-infection memory, a sign that cross-reactive memory joined. CD4+ clones that contracted lay mainly in CM and EM; CD8+ ones lay in EMRA.

Researchers used 5'RACE with constant-segment primers to make TCR alpha and TCR beta cDNA libraries that carry sample barcodes and UMIs. TCRdb ran MiXCR on the 5' RACE reads and lists one entry per CDR3 protein. The table shows about 40,000 distinct CDR3 sequences, with 6.1% occurring only once. CDR1 MNHEY and CDR2 SMNVEV come from the germline V gene (reference sequence). The CDR3 length is 15 residues. V lost 0 bases and J lost 4, with 10 bases in between. This clonotype was counted between two and nine times. Its antigen remains unidentified. J is TRBJ2-1 and V is TRBV27; the D is unclear. This clonotype was obtained from an adult who had mild COVID-19 (a few samples of this study predate the infection). Cell type and time point are not known. The sample taken for sequencing was PBMCs or a T cell subset sorted from them (not recorded which). CDR3: CASSLSPTDYNEQFF. The DNA for the CDR3 is TGTGCCAGCAGTTTATCCCCAACGGATTACAATGAGCAGTTCTTC.